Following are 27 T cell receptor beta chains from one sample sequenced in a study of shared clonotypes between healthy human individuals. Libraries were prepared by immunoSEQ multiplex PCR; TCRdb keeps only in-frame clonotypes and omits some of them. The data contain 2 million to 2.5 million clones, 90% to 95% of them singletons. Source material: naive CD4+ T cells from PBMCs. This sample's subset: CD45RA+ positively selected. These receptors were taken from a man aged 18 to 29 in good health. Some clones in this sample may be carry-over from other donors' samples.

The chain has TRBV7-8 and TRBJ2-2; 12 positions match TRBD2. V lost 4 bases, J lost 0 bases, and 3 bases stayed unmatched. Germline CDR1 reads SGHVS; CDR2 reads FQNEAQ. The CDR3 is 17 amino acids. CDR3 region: CASSSRLAGANTGELFF. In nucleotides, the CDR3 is TGTGCCAGCAGCTCCCGACTAGCGGGGGCGAACACCGGGGAGCTGTTTTTT.

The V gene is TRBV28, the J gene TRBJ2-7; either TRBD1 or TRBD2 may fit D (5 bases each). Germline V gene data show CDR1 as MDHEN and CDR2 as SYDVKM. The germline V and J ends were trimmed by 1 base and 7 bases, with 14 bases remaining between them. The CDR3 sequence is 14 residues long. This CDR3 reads CASSLLGVLSEQYF. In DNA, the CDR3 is TGTGCCAGCAGTTTATTGGGGGTGCTGAGTGAGCAGTACTTC.

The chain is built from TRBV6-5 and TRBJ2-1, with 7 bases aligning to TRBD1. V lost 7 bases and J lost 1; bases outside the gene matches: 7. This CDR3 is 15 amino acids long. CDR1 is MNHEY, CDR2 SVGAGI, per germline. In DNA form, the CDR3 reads TGTGCCAGCATTACCAACAGGGGATCCTACAATGAGCAGTTCTTC. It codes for CASITNRGSYNEQFF.

CDR3 DNA sequence: TGCGCCAGCAGCTTCGTGGGGGCTCAGAACACTGAAGCTTTCTTT. This gives the protein CASSFVGAQNTEAFF. This rearrangement joins TRBV5-1 to TRBJ1-1; perhaps TRBD1 as D (6 bases). V lost 2 bases and J 1 base, leaving 12 bases between the germline ends. CDR1 is SGHRS, CDR2 YFSETQ, per germline. This CDR3 comprises 15 residues. Complete variable domain (other parts from reference TRBV5-1 and TRBJ1-1): KAGVTQTPRYLIKTRGQQVTLSCSPISGHRSVSWYQQTPGQGLQFLFEYFSETQRNKGNFPGRFSGRQFSNSRSEMNVSTLELGDSALYLCASSFVGAQNTEAFFGQGTRLTVV.

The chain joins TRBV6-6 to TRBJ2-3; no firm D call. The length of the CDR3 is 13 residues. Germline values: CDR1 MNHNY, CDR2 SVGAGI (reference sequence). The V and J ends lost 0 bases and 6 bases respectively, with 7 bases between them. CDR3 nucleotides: TGTGCCAGCAGTTACTCGGTCGGGGATACGCAGTATTTT. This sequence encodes CASSYSVGDTQYF.

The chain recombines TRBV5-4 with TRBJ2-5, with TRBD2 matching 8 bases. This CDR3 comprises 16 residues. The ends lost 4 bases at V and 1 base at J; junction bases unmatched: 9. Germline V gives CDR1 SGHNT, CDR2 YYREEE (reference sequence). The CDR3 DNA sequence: TGTGCCAGCAGCCTCCAAAGGGCGGGAGGCCAAGAGACCCAGTACTTC. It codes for CASSLQRAGGQETQYF.

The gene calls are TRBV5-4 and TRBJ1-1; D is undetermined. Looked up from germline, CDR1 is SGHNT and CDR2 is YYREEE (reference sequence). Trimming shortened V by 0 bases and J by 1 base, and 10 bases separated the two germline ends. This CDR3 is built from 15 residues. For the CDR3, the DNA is TGTGCCAGCAGCTTGGCGTCTTCGGGGAACACTGAAGCTTTCTTT. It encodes CASSLASSGNTEAFF. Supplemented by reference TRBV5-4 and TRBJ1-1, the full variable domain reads ETGVTQSPTHLIKTRGQQVTLRCSSQSGHNTVSWYQQALGQGPQFIFQYYREEENGRGNFPPRFSGLQFPNYSSELNVNALELDDSALYLCASSLASSGNTEAFFGQGTRLTVV.

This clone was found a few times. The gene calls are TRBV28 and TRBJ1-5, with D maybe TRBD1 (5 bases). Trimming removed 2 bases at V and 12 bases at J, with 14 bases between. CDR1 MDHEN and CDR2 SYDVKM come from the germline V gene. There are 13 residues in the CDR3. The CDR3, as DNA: TGTGCCAGCAGTTTACTCGTCGGGCAGGGCCAGCATTTT. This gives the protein CASSLLVGQGQHF.

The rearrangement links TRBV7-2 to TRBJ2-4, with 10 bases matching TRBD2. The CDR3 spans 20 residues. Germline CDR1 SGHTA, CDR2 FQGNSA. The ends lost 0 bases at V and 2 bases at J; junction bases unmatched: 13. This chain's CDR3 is CASSLAINLAGAGTKNIQYF. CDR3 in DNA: TGTGCCAGCAGCTTAGCGATCAATCTAGCGGGAGCAGGGACCAAAAACATTCAGTACTTC.

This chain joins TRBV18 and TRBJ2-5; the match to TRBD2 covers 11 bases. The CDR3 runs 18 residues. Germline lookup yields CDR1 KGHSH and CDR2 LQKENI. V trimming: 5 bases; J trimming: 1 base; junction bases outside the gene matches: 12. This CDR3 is CASSTLYIAGGSQETQYF. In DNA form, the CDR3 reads TGTGCCAGCTCAACCCTCTACATAGCGGGAGGGTCCCAAGAGACCCAGTACTTC.

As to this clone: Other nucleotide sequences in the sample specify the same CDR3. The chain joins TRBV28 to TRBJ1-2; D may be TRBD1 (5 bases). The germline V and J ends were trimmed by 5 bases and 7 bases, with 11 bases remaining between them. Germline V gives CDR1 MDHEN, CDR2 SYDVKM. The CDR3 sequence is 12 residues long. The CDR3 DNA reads TGTGCCAGCAGTCTGGGGGGGGTTGGCTACACCTTC. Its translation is CASSLGGVGYTF.

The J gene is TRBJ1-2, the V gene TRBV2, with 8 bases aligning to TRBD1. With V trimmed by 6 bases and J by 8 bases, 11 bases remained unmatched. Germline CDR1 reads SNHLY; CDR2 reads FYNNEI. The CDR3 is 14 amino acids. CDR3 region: CASSWRTGNTGYTF. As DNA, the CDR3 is TGTGCCAGCAGCTGGAGGACAGGGAACACGGGCTACACCTTC.

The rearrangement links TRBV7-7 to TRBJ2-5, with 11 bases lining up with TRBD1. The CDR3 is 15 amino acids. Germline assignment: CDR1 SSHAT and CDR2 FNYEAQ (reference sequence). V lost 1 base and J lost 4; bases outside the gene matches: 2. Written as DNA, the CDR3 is TGTGCCAGCAGCTTAGTCGGGACAGGGGGAGAGACCCAGTACTTC. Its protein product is CASSLVGTGGETQYF.

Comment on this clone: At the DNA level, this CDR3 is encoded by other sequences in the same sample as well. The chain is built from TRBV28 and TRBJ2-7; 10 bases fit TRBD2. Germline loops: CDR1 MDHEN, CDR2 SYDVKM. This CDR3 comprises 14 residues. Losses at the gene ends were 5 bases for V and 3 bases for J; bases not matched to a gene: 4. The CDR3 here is CASSPSGSLYEQYF. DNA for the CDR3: TGTGCCAGCAGTCCTAGCGGGAGTCTCTACGAGCAGTACTTC.

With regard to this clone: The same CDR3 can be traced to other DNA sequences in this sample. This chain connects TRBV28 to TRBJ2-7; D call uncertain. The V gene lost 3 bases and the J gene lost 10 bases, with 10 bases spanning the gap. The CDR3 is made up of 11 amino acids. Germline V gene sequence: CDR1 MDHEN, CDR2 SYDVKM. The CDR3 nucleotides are TGTGCCAGCAGTTTTTCTGGTGCTCAGTACTTC. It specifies CASSFSGAQYF.

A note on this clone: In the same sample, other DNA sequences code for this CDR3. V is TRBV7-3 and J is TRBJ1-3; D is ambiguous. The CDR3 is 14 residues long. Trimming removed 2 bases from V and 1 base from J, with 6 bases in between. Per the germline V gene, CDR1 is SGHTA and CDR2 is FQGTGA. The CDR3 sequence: CASSLGISGNTIYF. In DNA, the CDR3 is TGTGCCAGCAGCTTAGGGATTTCTGGAAACACCATATATTTT. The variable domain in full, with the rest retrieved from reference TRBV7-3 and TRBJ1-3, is GAGVSQTPSNKVTEKGKYVELRCDPISGHTALYWYRQSLGQGPEFLIYFQGTGAADDSGLPNDRFFAVRPEGSVSTLKIQRTERGDSAVYLCASSLGISGNTIYFGEGSWLTVV.

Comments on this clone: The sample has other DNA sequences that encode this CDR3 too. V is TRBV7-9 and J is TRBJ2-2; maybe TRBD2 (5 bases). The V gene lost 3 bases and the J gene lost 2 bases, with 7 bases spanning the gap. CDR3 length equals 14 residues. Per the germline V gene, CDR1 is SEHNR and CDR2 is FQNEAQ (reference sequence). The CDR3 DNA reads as TGTGCCAGCAGCTTGAGCGGAAACACCGGGGAGCTGTTTTTT. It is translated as CASSLSGNTGELFF. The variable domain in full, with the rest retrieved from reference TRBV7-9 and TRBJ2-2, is DTGVSQNPRHKITKRGQNVTFRCDPISEHNRLYWYRQTLGQGPEFLTYFQNEAQLEKSRLLSDRFSAERPKGSFSTLEIQRTEQGDSAMYLCASSLSGNTGELFFGEGSRLTVL.

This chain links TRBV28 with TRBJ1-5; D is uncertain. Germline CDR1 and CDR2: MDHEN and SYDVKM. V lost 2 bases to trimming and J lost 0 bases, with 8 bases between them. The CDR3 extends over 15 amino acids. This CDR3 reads CASSLEGFSNQPQHF. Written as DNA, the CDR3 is TGTGCCAGCAGTTTAGAAGGGTTTAGCAATCAGCCCCAGCATTTT.

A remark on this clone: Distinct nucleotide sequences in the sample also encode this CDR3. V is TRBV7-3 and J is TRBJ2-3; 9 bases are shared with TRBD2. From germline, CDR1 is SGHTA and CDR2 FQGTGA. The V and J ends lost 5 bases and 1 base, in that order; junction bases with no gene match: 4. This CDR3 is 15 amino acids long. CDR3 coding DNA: TGTGCCAGCAGCCTTCTAGCGGGGCGCACAGATACGCAGTATTTT. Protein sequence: CASSLLAGRTDTQYF.

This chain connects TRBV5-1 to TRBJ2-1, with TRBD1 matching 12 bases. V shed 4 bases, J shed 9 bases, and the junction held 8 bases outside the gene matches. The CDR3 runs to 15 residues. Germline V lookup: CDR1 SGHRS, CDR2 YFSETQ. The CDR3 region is CASSPGTGGFGEQFF. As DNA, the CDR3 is TGCGCCAGCAGCCCCGGGACAGGGGGCTTCGGTGAGCAGTTCTTC.

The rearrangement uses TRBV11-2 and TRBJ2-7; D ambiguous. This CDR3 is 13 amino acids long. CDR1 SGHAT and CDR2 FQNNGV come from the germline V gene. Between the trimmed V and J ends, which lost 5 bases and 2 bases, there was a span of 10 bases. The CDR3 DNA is TGTGCCAGCAGCGCAATCGCAACCTACGAGCAGTACTTC. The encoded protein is CASSAIATYEQYF.

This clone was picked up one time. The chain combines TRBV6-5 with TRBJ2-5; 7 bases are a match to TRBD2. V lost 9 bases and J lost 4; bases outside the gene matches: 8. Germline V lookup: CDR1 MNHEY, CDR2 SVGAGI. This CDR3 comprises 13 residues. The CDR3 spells CASASGGLETQYF. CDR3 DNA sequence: TGTGCCAGTGCATCGGGGGGATTAGAGACCCAGTACTTC.

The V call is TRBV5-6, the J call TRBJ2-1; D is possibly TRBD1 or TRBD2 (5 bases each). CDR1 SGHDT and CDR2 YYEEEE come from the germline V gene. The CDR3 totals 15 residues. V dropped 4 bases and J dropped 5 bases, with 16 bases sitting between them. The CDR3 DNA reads TGTGCCAGCAGCCCCGTGGGGGACGACGACAATGAGCAGTTCTTC. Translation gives CASSPVGDDDNEQFF.

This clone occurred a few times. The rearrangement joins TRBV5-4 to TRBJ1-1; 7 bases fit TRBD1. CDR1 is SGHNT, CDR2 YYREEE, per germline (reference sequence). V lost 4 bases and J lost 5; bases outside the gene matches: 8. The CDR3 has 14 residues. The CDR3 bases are TGTGCCAGCAGCCTATATACAGGGGCTACTGAAGCTTTCTTT. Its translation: CASSLYTGATEAFF.

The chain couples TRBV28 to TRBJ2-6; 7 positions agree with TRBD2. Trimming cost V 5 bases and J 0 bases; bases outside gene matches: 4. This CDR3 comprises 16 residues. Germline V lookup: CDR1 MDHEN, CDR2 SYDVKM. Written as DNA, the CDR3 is TGTGCCAGCAGTCAGTGGACTAGCTCTGGGGCCAACGTCCTGACTTTC. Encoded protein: CASSQWTSSGANVLTF.

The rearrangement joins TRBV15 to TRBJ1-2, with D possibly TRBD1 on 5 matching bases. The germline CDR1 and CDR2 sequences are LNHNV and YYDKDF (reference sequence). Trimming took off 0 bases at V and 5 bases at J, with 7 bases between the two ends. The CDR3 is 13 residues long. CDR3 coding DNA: TGTGCCACCAGCAGAGATGGGGGGTATGGCTACACCTTC. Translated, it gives CATSRDGGYGYTF.

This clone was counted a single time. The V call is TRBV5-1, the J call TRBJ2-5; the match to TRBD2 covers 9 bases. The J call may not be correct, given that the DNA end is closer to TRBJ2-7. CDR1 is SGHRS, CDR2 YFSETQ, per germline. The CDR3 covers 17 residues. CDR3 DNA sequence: TGCGCCAGCAGCTTGGGGAGCCTGCGGGAGGGCCAGTACGAGCAGTACTTC. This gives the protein CASSLGSLREGQYEQYF.